The sample holds a few counts of the clone carrying this TCR beta chain. Its antigen is undetermined. The data were obtained in a study of cytomegalovirus exposure and HLA in healthy donors. Study-wide results and limits: According to an earlier analysis, most TCR beta V segments yielded productive rearrangements about 87% or about 30% of the time. A later analysis linked more than 15,000 TCR beta sequences to HLA alleles at 0.05 false discovery rate. It was shown in a later analysis that HLA-associated TCR beta chains were more clonally expanded than other, equally common chains.

At sampling all donors were nominally healthy, likely with unrecorded immune exposures. CDR1 SGHAT and CDR2 FQNNGV come from the germline V gene. This CDR3 is 11 amino acids long. V was clipped by 5 bases and J by 10 bases, with 11 bases between them. In the PCR, 60 Vbeta and 13 Jbeta primers were used. The repertoire was sequenced with immunoSEQ multiplex PCR; TCRdb's copy has only in-frame clones and lacks some. The sample lists about 180,000 clones; around three quarters were seen once. The receptor comes from a woman aged 40 to 49 in good health and CMV-seronegative. The rearrangement joins TRBV11-2 to TRBJ1-1, with D possibly TRBD1 on 5 matching bases. The material sequenced was PBMCs. CDR3 coding DNA: TGTGCCAGCAGCATTCAGGGCAGAGCTTTCTTT. It is translated as CASSIQGRAFF.